Listed below are T cell receptor beta chains from one sample, sequenced in a study of T cells in Graves' hyperthyroidism and ophthalmopathy. TCRdb re-analysed the multiplex PCR reads in MiXCR, keeping a single row per CDR3 protein. The sample consists of about 570,000 distinct CDR3 sequences, approximately 44% of them appearing once. Sequencing was done on a sample of peripheral blood or thyroid tissue (not recorded which). Source of these receptors: an adult woman with Graves' disease, either hyperthyroidism or ophthalmopathy (not recorded which). Each CDR3 is given with its conserved first and last residue. D genes are given only for firm matches. Size is omitted from some rows. Given values are once, few, many or a class for expanded clones.

abundance,j_gene,d_gene,v_gene,CDR3nt,CDR3aa
-,TRBJ2-7,TRBD2,TRBV20-1,TGCAGTGCTAGGGTCCTAGCGGAAGGCTACGAGCAGTACTTC,CSARVLAEGYEQYF
-,TRBJ1-1,-,TRBV20-1,TGCAGTGCTAGCCGACGGACTGAAGCTTTCTTT,CSASRRTEAFF
many,TRBJ2-2,-,TRBV7-2,TGTGCCAGCAGCCCTACAGGCGGTGGGGAGCTGTTTTTT,CASSPTGGGELFF
-,TRBJ1-2,-,TRBV29-1,TGCAGCGTTTCAGTCTCGGCCTGGGGCTATGGCTACACCTTC,CSVSVSAWGYGYTF
-,TRBJ1-5,-,TRBV10-3,TGTGCCATCAGCCGACAGTCCCAGCATTTT,CAISRQSQHF
many,TRBJ1-1,TRBD1,TRBV6-5,TGTGCCAGCAGCCCCGGACAGGGGGACACTGAAGCTTTCTTT,CASSPGQGDTEAFF
-,TRBJ1-5,-,TRBV15,TGTGCCACCAGCAGAGCCGGTAGTCAGCCCCAGCATTTT,CATSRAGSQPQHF
many,TRBJ1-2,-,TRBV7-9,TGTGCCAGCAGCTCAGGACCGCTACTGGAGGACTATGGCTACACCTTC,CASSSGPLLEDYGYTF
-,TRBJ1-4,-,TRBV15,TGTGCCACCAGCAGAGTGGCCAGGTCGGGTGAAAAACTGTTTTTT,CATSRVARSGEKLFF
-,TRBJ1-2,-,TRBV5-8,TGTGCCAGCGGCGGTCCGGACAGTGCTAACTATGGCTACACCTTC,CASGGPDSANYGYTF
-,TRBJ2-5,-,TRBV6-2/TRBV6-3,TGTGCTAGACCCACTAGGGGTGGAGAGACCCAGTACTTC,CARPTRGGETQYF
many,TRBJ1-2,-,TRBV5-5,TGTGCCAGCAGCCCAGCCGGGGGCTATGGCTACACCTTC,CASSPAGGYGYTF
few,TRBJ2-7,TRBD2,TRBV27,TGTGCCAGCAGTTTAGGGTTAGCGGGAGGGAACTACGAGCAGTACTTC,CASSLGLAGGNYEQYF
many,TRBJ1-4,-,TRBV20-1,TGCAGTGCCCCGTGGGGTCTTGGAGGAGAAAAACTGTTTTTT,CSAPWGLGGEKLFF
-,TRBJ1-1,TRBD1,TRBV7-3,TGTGCCAGCAGCACATCGGGACAGGGGGGAACTGAAGCTTTCTTT,CASSTSGQGGTEAFF
few,TRBJ2-1,TRBD1,TRBV2,TGTGCCAGCAGTGGACAGGGCGGAGAGCAGTTCTTC,CASSGQGGEQFF
few,TRBJ2-3,-,TRBV2,TGTGCCAGCAGTGAAGCGGGGGGCCAGGATACGCAGTATTTT,CASSEAGGQDTQYF
many,TRBJ1-3,TRBD1,TRBV5-1,TGCGCCAGCAGCGTTGGGACAGGTGGAAACACCATATATTTT,CASSVGTGGNTIYF
many,TRBJ2-7,-,TRBV6-5,TGTGCCAGCAGAGGGGGACTCCAGCTAGCTTACGAGCAGTACTTC,CASRGGLQLAYEQYF
many,TRBJ1-1,-,TRBV6-1,TGTGCCAGCAGTCAAGGGATTGGCACTGAAGCTTTCTTT,CASSQGIGTEAFF
many,TRBJ1-2,TRBD1,TRBV14,TGTGCCAGCAGCCAAAGGACCGGGACAGCGACGGAGTATGGCTACACCTTC,CASSQRTGTATEYGYTF
-,TRBJ1-2,TRBD1,TRBV24-1,TGTGCCACCAGTGATGCGACAGGGGAAGGGTATGGCTACACCTTC,CATSDATGEGYGYTF
-,TRBJ1-5,-,TRBV11-2,TGTGCCAGCAGCTTAACCACCCTGGCGGGGAATAGCAATCAGCCCCAGCATTTT,CASSLTTLAGNSNQPQHF
-,TRBJ1-2,TRBD1,TRBV29-1,TGCAGCGCTTTTACAGGGGGCGACGGGGGCTACACCTTC,CSAFTGGDGGYTF
few,TRBJ2-7,-,TRBV29-1,TGCAGCGTTGAAGTGGTCGGCTCCTACGAGCAGTACTTC,CSVEVVGSYEQYF
few,TRBJ2-7,-,TRBV29-1,TGCAGCGTTGATTTGGGAAATTCCCCCTACGAGCAGTACTTC,CSVDLGNSPYEQYF
many,TRBJ1-4,-,TRBV6-6,TGTGCCAGCACTGGACAGAAGAGGGAAAAACTGTTTTTT,CASTGQKREKLFF
few,TRBJ1-2,-,TRBV15,TGTGCCACCAGCGGGGTCCGGCAGGGAGGTGATGGCTACACCTTC,CATSGVRQGGDGYTF
-,TRBJ2-7,-,TRBV29-1,TGCAGCGTTGAAGTTCAGGCCGGGGGACTCGAGCAGTACTTC,CSVEVQAGGLEQYF
many,TRBJ2-5,-,TRBV24-1,TGTGCCACCATGGACTTTTCTCGCGGGGAAGAGACCCAGTACTTC,CATMDFSRGEETQYF
-,TRBJ1-1,-,TRBV12-3/TRBV12-4,TGTGCCAGCAATCGAAACGGGGACACTGAAGCTTTCTTT,CASNRNGDTEAFF